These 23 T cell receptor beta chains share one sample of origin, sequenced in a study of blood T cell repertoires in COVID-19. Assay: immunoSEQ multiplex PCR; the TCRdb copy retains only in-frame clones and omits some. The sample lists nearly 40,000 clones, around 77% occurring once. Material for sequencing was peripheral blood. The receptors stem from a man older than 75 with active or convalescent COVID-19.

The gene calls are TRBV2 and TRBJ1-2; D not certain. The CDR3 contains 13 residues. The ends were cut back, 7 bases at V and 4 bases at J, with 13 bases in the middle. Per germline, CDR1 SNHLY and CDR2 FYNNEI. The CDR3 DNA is TGTGCCAGCACGGGTGTGGGTGGCTATGGCTACACCTTC. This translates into CASTGVGGYGYTF.

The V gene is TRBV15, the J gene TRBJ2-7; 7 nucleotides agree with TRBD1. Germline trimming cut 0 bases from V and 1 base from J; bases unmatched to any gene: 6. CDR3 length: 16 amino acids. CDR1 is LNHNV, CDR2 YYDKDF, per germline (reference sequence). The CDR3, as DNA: TGTGCCACCAGCAGAGATCTTCCAGGGGGTTCCTACGAGCAGTACTTC. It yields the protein CATSRDLPGGSYEQYF.

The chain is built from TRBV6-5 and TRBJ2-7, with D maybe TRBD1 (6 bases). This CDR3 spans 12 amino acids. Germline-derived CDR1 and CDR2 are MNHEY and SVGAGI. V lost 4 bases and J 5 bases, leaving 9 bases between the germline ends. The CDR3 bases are TGTGCCAGCAGTTTGGACAGACACGAGCAGTACTTC. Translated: CASSLDRHEQYF.

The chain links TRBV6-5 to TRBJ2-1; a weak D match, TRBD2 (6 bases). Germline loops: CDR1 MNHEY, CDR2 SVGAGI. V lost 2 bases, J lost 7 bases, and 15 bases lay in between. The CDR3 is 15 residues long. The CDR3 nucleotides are TGTGCCAGCAGTTACCCGGGACTCCTTAGGAATGAGCAGTTCTTC. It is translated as CASSYPGLLRNEQFF.

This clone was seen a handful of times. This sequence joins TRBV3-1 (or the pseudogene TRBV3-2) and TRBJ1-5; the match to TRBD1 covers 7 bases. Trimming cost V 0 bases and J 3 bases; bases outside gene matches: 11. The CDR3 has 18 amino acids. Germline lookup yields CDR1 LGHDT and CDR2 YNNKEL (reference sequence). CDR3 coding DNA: TGTGCCAGCAGCCAAGAACGCGCCGGGACAGATTACAATCAGCCCCAGCATTTT. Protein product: CASSQERAGTDYNQPQHF.

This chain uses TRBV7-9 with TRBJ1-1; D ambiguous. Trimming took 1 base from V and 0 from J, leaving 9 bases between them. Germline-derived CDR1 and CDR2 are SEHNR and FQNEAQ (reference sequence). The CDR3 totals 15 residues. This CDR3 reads CASSLGSGMNTEAFF. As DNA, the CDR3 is TGTGCCAGCAGCTTAGGATCGGGTATGAACACTGAAGCTTTCTTT.

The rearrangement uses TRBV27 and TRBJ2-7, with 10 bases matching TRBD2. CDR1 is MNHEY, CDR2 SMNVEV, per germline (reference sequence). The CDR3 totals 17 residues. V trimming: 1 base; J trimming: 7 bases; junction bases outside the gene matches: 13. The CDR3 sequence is CASSLLRASGGAGEQYF. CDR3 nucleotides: TGTGCCAGCAGTTTATTACGGGCTAGCGGGGGTGCTGGGGAGCAGTACTTC.

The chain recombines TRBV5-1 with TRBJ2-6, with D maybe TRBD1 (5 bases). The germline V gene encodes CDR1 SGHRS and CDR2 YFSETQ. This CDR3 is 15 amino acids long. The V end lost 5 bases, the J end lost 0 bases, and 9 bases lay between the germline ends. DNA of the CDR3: TGCGCCAGCAGGGCTGACAGCTCTGGGGCCAACGTCCTGACTTTC. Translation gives CASRADSSGANVLTF.

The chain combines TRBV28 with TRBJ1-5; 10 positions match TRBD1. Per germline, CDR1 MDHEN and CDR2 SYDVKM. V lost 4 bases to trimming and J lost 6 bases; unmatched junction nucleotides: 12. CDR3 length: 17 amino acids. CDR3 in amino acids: CASSSYLGTGAGQPQHF. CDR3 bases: TGTGCCAGCAGTTCCTACCTCGGGACAGGGGCAGGTCAGCCCCAGCATTTT. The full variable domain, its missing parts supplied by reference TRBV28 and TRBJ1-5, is DVKVTQSSRYLVKRTGEKVFLECVQDMDHENMFWYRQDPGLGLRLIYFSYDVKMKEKGDIPEGYSVSREKKERFSLILESASTNQTSMYLCASSSYLGTGAGQPQHFGDGTRLSIL.

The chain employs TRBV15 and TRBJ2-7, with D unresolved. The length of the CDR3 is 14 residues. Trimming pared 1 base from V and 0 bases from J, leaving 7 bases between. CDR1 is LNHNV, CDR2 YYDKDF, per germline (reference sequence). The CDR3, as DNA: TGTGCCACCAGCAGAGGTCCGGGCTCCTACGAGCAGTACTTC. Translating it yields CATSRGPGSYEQYF.

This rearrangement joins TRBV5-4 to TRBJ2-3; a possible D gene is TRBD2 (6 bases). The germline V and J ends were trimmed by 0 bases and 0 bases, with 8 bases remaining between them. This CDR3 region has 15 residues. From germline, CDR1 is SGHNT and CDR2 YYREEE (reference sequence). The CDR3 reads CASSLGGTSTDTQYF. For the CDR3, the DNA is TGTGCCAGCAGCTTGGGGGGGACTAGCACAGATACGCAGTATTTT.

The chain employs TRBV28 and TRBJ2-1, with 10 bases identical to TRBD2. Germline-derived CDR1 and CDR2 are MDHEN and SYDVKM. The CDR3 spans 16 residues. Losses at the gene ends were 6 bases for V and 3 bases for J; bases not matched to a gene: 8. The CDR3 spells CASRRDSGRLYNEQFF. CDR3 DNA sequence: TGTGCCAGCAGGCGAGATAGCGGGAGGCTCTACAATGAGCAGTTCTTC.

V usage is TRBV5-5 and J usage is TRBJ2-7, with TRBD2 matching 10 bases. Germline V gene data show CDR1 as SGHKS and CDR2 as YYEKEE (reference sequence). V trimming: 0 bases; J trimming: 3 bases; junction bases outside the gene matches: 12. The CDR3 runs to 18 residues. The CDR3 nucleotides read TGTGCCAGCAGCTTGGGCAGCGGAGACGGGACTAGCGACTACGAGCAGTACTTC. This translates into CASSLGSGDGTSDYEQYF.

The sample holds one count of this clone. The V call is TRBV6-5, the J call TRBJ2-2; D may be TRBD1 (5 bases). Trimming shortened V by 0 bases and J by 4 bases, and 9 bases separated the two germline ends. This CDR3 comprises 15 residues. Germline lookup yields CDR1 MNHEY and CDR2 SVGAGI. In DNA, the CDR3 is TGTGCCAGCAGTTACTCGTTCAGGGTCACCGGGGAGCTGTTTTTT. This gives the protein CASSYSFRVTGELFF.

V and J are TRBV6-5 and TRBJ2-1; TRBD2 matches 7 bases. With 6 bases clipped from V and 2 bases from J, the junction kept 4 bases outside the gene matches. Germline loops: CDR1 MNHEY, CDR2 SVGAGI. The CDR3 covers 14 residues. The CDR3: CASSRGSTYNEQFF. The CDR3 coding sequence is TGTGCCAGCAGCCGCGGGAGTACCTACAATGAGCAGTTCTTC.

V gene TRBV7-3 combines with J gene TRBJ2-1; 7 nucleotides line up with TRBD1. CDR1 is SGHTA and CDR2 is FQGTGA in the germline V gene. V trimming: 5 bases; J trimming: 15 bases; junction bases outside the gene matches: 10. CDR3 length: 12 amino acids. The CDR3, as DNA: TGTGCCAGCAGCACGTGGGACAGAGAGTTGTTCTTC. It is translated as CASSTWDRELFF.

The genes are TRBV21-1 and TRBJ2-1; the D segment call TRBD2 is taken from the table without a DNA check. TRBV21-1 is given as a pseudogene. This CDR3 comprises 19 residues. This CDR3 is CASSNGLGGELVPYNEQFF. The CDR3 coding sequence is TGTGCCAGCAGCAATGGGCTGGGGGGGGAGCTAGTCCCCTACAATGAGCAGTTCTTC.

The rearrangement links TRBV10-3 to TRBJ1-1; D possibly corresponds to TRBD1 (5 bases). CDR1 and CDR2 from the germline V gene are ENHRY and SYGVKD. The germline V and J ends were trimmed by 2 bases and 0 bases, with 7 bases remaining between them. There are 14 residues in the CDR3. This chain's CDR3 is CAISETGMNTEAFF. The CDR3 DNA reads TGTGCCATCAGTGAGACAGGCATGAACACTGAAGCTTTCTTT.

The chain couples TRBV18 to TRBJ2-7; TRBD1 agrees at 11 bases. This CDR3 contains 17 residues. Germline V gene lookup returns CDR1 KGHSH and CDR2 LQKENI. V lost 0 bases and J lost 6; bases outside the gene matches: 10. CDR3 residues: CASSPPLKWTGGGEQYF. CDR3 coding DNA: TGTGCCAGCTCACCACCCCTAAAATGGACAGGGGGCGGCGAGCAGTACTTC. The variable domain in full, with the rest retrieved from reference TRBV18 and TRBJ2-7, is NAGVMQNPRHLVRRRGQEARLRCSPMKGHSHVYWYRQLPEEGLKFMVYLQKENIIDESGMPKERFSAEFPKEGPSILRIQQVVRGDSAAYFCASSPPLKWTGGGEQYFGPGTRLTVT.

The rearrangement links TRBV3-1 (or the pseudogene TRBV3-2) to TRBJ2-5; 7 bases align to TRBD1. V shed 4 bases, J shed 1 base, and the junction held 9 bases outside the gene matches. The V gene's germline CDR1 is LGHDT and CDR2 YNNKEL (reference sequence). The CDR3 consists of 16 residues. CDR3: CASSLPGTVIQETQYF. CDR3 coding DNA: TGTGCCAGCAGCCTACCGGGGACAGTCATCCAAGAGACCCAGTACTTC.

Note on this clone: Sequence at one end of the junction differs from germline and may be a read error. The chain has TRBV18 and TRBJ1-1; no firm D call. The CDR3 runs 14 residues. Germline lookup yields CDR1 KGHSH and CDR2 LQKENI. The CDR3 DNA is TGTGCCAGCTCACCAGATTACGGGAACCCTGAAGCTTTCTTT. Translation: CASSPDYGNPEAFF.

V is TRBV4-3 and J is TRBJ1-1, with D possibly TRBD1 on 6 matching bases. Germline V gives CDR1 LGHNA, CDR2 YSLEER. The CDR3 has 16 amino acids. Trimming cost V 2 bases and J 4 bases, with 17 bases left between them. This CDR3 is CASSQSPTQGITEAFF. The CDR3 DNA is TGCGCCAGCAGCCAAAGCCCAACACAGGGAATCACTGAAGCTTTCTTT.

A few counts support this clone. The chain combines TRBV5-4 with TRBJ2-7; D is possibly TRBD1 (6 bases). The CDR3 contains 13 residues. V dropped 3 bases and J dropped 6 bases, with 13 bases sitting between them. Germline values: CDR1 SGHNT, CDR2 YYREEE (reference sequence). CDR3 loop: CASSSRPGAEQYF. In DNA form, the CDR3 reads TGTGCCAGCAGCTCACGCCCAGGGGCCGAGCAGTACTTC.